This T cell receptor (beta chain) was sequenced for a study of beta chain features in type 1 diabetes. The study, taken as a whole, reports: People with Type 1 diabetes carried modestly yet significantly shorter TCRB CDR3s in all four CD4+ subsets. Researchers cautioned that cDNA sequencing could over-represent cells with high TCR expression.

CDR3 length equals 15 residues. Germline lookup yields CDR1 SGHNT and CDR2 YYREEE (reference sequence). The V segment lost 7 bases and the J segment 9 bases; nucleotides outside the gene matches: 14. As every portion of the isolated RNA was reverse transcribed, the sequencing read expressed TCRB transcripts. About 3.7 million reads per sample were averaged for naive, central memory and regulatory samples. Data came from immunoSEQ multiplex PCR; TCRdb stores just in-frame clones and leaves some out. Of about 280,000 clones listed, approximately 16% are singletons. Remarks on this clone: Its antigen is as yet unknown.

V gene TRBV5-4 combines with J gene TRBJ2-1; 9 bases map to TRBD2. Sequencing was performed on naive CD4+ T cells from blood. This sequence was found in a young man with type 1 diabetes. The DNA of the CDR3 is TGTGCCAGCGGTCCCGGGGGGCGGGAGGGCATTGAGCAGTTCTTC. This codes for CASGPGGREGIEQFF. The variable domain in full, completed from reference TRBV5-4 and TRBJ2-1, reads ETGVTQSPTHLIKTRGQQVTLRCSSQSGHNTVSWYQQALGQGPQFIFQYYREEENGRGNFPPRFSGLQFPNYSSELNVNALELDDSALYLCASGPGGREGIEQFFGPGTRLTVL.